This TCR beta chain comes out of a study of regulatory T cells in long-lasting Graves disease. Through Arm-PCR of CDR3 regions and iRepertoire HTBI primers, TCR beta libraries were built. Using its own MiXCR run on the multiplex PCR reads, TCRdb lists one record per CDR3 protein. The sample shows 400,000 to 500,000 distinct CDR3 sequences, approximately 16% of them seen only once. The sample's time point: newly diagnosed GD, antithyroid drugs for less than 3 months. Isolated PBMC RNA provided the starting material for the TCR library. In regard to this clonotype: This may stem from a read error, because a much larger clone lies one nucleotide away.

CDR1 is MNHEY, CDR2 SMNVEV, per germline (reference sequence). CDR3 length: 14 amino acids. Deletions cut 10 bases from V and 2 bases from J, with 18 bases between. These data also formed part of another study, on T cells in Graves' hyperthyroidism and ophthalmopathy. As that study records: Diagnoses were established using clinical symptoms, serum thyroxine and TRAb, thyroid ultrasound and orbital computed tomography.

V gene TRBV27 combines with J gene TRBJ2-7; D gene unclear. This clonotype originated in a woman aged 18-35 years with Graves disease. The source was peripheral blood mononuclear cells (PBMCs), collected at new diagnosis, from a patient treated with antithyroid drugs. CDR3 in DNA: TGTGCCAACAGCCCCCTTGTCGTTCCCTACGAGCAGTACTTC. This sequence encodes CANSPLVVPYEQYF.